The sequence of this T cell receptor (beta chain) was determined in a study of blood T cell repertoires in COVID-19 (dated by TCRdb to 2020 to 2021). Notes on the research overall: The collaborator samples originated in the United States, Italy and Spain and spanned the acute and convalescent phases of COVID-19. The dataset comprised deeply sampled blood TCRbeta repertoires from subjects exposed to, actively infected with, or recovered from COVID-19. The prospective study material was composed of cDNA or gDNA derived from T cells, B-cell-depleted T cells, or PBMCs. Sample metadata almost always included a de-identified subject ID, COVID-19 status, age in years and sex. Samples came from the ongoing ImmuneRACE study (first 160 participants) plus 1,254 subjects from 6 global collaborators. The repertoires were made available in a free public database intended to serve as a resource for research on the immune response to SARS-CoV-2. Where available, HLA class I and class II types were taken from metadata supplied by the sample provider and were not determined by assay-based typing. Study-wide findings and limitations: The quantity of clinical and demographic metadata differed by source and by participant and was supplied without curation.

Each collaborating institution followed its own protocols to collect whole blood in K2EDTA tubes. Collaborator samples were shipped for TCRbeta analysis as frozen whole blood, isolated PBMCs, or DNA extracted from either sample type. Including cysteine and phenylalanine, the CDR3 has 13 amino acids. Only the CDR3 DNA is retained, 39 bases long and in frame from the first base. The germline V gene supplies CDR1 SGDLS and CDR2 YYNGEE. Trimming at the junction amounts to 4 bases on V and 5 bases on J, and the germline ends lie 12 bases apart. Note on this clone: Its cognate antigen has yet to be identified. Per-base qualities were not stored, and no clone one base away is much larger.

The immunoSEQ Assay, a bias-controlled multiplex PCR, was used to amplify TCRbeta CDR3 regions from genomic DNA. The paper's data handling went like this. The number of nucleated cells in each sample was estimated by amplification of reference gene primers within the assay. To quantify the absolute abundance of each unique TCRbeta CDR3 rearrangement, sequence reads were collapsed and filtered. For each sample, productive Simpson clonality was calculated as the square root of Simpson's diversity index across productive rearrangements. In TCRdb, the immuneACCESS table is reduced to in-frame sequences with V and J assigned. These tables do not hold every clone; where another copy was compared, an unresolved V gene accounts for under half, and the others remain unexplained. V, J and clone size are taken as reported in that table, and D and trimming were inferred from the DNA itself. This sample has 110,000 or so clones in its table, and 85% of those were observed once. Under 4% of the sample is taken by the ten largest.

Here the chain combines TRBV9 and TRBJ2-5; the D gene assignment is ambiguous. The TCR was taken from a man aged 60 to 75 with acute or convalescent COVID-19. Specimen: peripheral blood. The CDR3 amino acid sequence is: CASSLFPRETQYF. Here is the DNA: TGTGCCAGCAGCCTCTTTCCCCGGGAGACCCAGTACTTC.